This TCR beta chain was identified during a study of Tregs in tolerant kidney transplant recipients. The study, taken as a whole, reports: Antigen-driven expansion was suggested because donor-specific Tregs expanded more than all Tregs in tolerant patients. Activated donor B cell expansion appeared to reveal the most relevant donor-specific TCRbeta repertoire. Nucleotide sequences could not be compared across some patients' samples due to primer changes. The small number of patients limits these findings pending further validation.

Mixed chimerism was transient after nonmyeloablative marrow transplants from related graft donors. As regards this clone: The antigen is not known.

CDR1 and CDR2 from the germline V gene are LGHNT and FRNRAP. V lost 1 base, J lost 0 bases, and 11 bases lay in between. The CDR3 is 16 amino acids. Sequenced by immunoSEQ multiplex PCR; TCRdb stores in-frame clones only, minus some. The table shows 100,000 or so clones, with over 85% occurring only once. The chain couples TRBV12-5 to TRBJ2-3; possibly TRBD1 for D (6 bases). The source was CD4+ T cells from blood (PBMCs), collected 12 months after the transplant. The receptor was isolated from a human patient who received a combined kidney and bone marrow transplant. The graft donor may be the source of some T cells. CDR3 in amino acids: CASGLDTGLSTDTQYF. In DNA, the CDR3 is TGTGCTAGTGGTTTGGATACAGGGTTGAGCACAGATACGCAGTATTTT.